These 11 T cell receptor beta chains came from one sample sequenced in a study of T cell clonality in common variable immunodeficiency (dated by TCRdb to the mid-2010s). The library was produced with the immunoSEQ multiplex PCR assay. Drawn from immuneACCESS, this table holds only the in-frame rearrangements with V and J called that TCRdb kept. Clones are partly lost; checked studies trace under half to an unresolved V gene and leave the rest unexplained. The table notes 50,000 to 65,000 clones here, none of them singletons. The top ten clones comprise around 1.7% of the sample. The sequencing sample was made of peripheral blood mononuclear cells. These receptors all stem from a person aged 18 to 75 in good health.

The sample holds many counts of this clone. The sequenced fragment ends 3 residues before the CDR3 boundary, so the rest is inferred from the germline J gene. The chain combines TRBV30 with TRBJ2-1; D call uncertain. The germline gives CDR1 GTSNPN, CDR2 SVGIG (reference sequence). With 1 base removed from V and 5 bases from J, the gap between germline ends came to 6 bases. This CDR3 has 12 residues. The part of the CDR3 DNA that was read is TGTGCCTGGAGTGCGCGGAACAATGAG. Protein: CAWSARNNE. The entire CDR3 protein is CAWSARNNEQFF.

This clone was detected ten times or more. Read sequence stops 3 residues before the CDR3 end, and the germline J gene provides the missing end. The chain uses TRBV7-2 and TRBJ1-2; perhaps TRBD1 as D (6 bases). The CDR3 is made up of 15 amino acids. V lost 1 base to trimming and J lost 4 bases, with 13 bases between them. CDR1 is SGHTA and CDR2 is FQGNSA in the germline V gene. CDR3 protein: CASSLVWTDPYGYTF. Incomplete CDR3 DNA: TGTGCCAGCAGCTTAGTTTGGACAGACCCCTATGGC.

This clone showed up many times. Read sequence stops 3 residues before the CDR3 end, and the germline J gene provides the missing end. The rearrangement uses TRBV7-8 and TRBJ1-1; D is ambiguous. CDR3 length equals 13 residues. The germline CDR1 and CDR2 sequences are SGHVS and FQNEAQ. The V and J ends lost 6 bases and 7 bases respectively, with 15 bases between them. The CDR3 spells CASSLFGKGEAFF. The part of the CDR3 DNA that was read is TGTGCCAGCAGTTTGTTTGGCAAGGGTGAA.

This clone was counted ten times or more. The read terminates 3 residues ahead of where the CDR3 ends, so the germline J gene completes it. The gene calls are TRBV2 and TRBJ2-2, with 7 bases aligning to TRBD1. Losses at the gene ends were 6 bases for V and 6 bases for J; bases not matched to a gene: 7. CDR1 and CDR2 from the germline V gene are SNHLY and FYNNEI. CDR3 length: 14 residues. Partial CDR3 DNA: TGTGCCAGCAGGGGGACAGTTTCGGCCGGGGAG. This sequence encodes CASRGTVSAGE. The CDR3, in full, reads CASRGTVSAGELFF.

This clone was seen ten or more times. The read falls 3 residues short of the CDR3 end, and the missing part is taken from the germline J gene. This chain connects TRBV20-1 to TRBJ2-4, with 7 bases identical to TRBD1. The CDR3 is made up of 14 amino acids. In germline, CDR1 is DFQATT, CDR2 SNEGSKA (reference sequence). Trimming removed 1 base from V and 6 bases from J; junction bases left unmatched: 6. CDR3 sequence: CSARVTGAGNIQYF. CDR3 bases read: TGCAGTGCTAGAGTCACAGGGGCTGGAAACATT.

The table lists this clone with many counts. The CDR3 extends 3 residues past the end of the read, so its final part is completed from the germline J gene. J is TRBJ2-1 and V is TRBV7-8, with D possibly matching TRBD2 (6 bases). The CDR3 totals 18 residues. Trimming took 1 base from V and 8 from J, leaving 24 bases between them. From germline, CDR1 is SGHVS and CDR2 FQNEAQ. The CDR3 sequence: CASSLGAGRTKWGDEQFF. CDR3 bases read: TGTGCCAGCAGCTTAGGAGCAGGGAGAACTAAGTGGGGGGATGAG.

This clone appeared many times. The CDR3 end lies 3 residues beyond the end of the read and is filled in from the germline J gene. The chain is built from TRBV4-1 and TRBJ2-7, with a possible D match to TRBD2 (5 bases). Trimming removed 6 bases at V and 2 bases at J, with 20 bases between. Germline loops: CDR1 MGHRA, CDR2 YSYEKL. The CDR3 sequence is 16 residues long. The CDR3 protein is CASRLHDTPGTYEQYF. The covered CDR3 bases are TGCGCCAGCAGACTACACGACACCCCGGGGACCTACGAG.

For this clone: Read sequence stops 3 residues before the CDR3 end, and the germline J gene provides the missing end. Other DNA sequences from this sample encode an identical CDR3 as well. The rearrangement uses TRBV2 and TRBJ2-3; the D gene is possibly TRBD2 (6 bases). From germline, CDR1 is SNHLY and CDR2 FYNNEI. Between the trimmed V and J ends, which lost 8 bases and 5 bases, there was a span of 11 bases. This CDR3 spans 12 amino acids. CDR3 residues: CASSTEGDTQYF. The CDR3 bases that were read are TGTGCCAGCTCCACGGAGGGAGATACG.

This clone was found many times. The missing CDR3 end, 3 residues past where the read stops, is filled in from the germline J gene. V gene TRBV5-1 combines with J gene TRBJ1-2; D remains unclear. Germline V gene data show CDR1 as SGHRS and CDR2 as YFSETQ. This CDR3 contains 15 residues. The part of the CDR3 DNA that was read is TGCGCCAGCAGCTCAGGAGGTAGCGATACTTACGAC. This codes for CASSSGGSDTYD. The CDR3 as a whole reads CASSSGGSDTYDYTF.

This clone occurred many times. The sequenced fragment ends 3 residues before the CDR3 boundary, so the rest is inferred from the germline J gene. This chain joins TRBV30 and TRBJ1-1; D is unclear. The CDR3 is 13 residues long. V dropped 8 bases and J dropped 5 bases, with 18 bases sitting between them. Germline V gives CDR1 GTSNPN, CDR2 SVGIG (reference sequence). CDR3 sequence reads: CARNFGGRTEAFF. The CDR3 DNA, read in part, is TGTGCCCGAAATTTCGGAGGCAGGACTGAA.

In this sample, this clone turned up many times. With the read ending 3 residues before the CDR3 end, the germline J gene is used to fill in that end. The chain links TRBV15 to TRBJ2-3; 16 bases are a match to TRBD2. The CDR3 has 17 residues. J lost 3 bases, V lost 6 bases, and 6 bases had no gene match. Germline loops: CDR1 LNHNV, CDR2 YYDKDF (reference sequence). The part of the CDR3 DNA that was read is TGTGCCACCAGTCTAGGGACTAGCGGGGGGGCTACAGATACG. It codes for CATSLGTSGGATDT. The entire CDR3 is CATSLGTSGGATDTQYF.